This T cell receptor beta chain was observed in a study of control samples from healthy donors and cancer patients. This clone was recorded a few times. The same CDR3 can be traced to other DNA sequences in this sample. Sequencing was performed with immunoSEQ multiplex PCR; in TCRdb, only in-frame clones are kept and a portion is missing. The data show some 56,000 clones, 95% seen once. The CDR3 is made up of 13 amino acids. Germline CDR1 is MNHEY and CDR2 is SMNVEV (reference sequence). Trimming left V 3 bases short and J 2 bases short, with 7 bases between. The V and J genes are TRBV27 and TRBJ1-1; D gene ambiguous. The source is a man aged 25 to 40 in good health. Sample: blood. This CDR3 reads CASSFGPNTEAFF. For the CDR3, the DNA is TGTGCCAGCAGTTTCGGGCCTAACACTGAAGCTTTCTTT.